Listed below are T cell receptor beta chains from one sample, sequenced in a study of blood T cell repertoires in COVID-19. Sequencing was performed with immunoSEQ multiplex PCR; in TCRdb, only in-frame clones are kept and a portion is missing. This sample has around 60,000 clones, with over 60% found just once. The sequenced sample consisted of peripheral blood. The origin of the receptors is a man aged 30 to 45 with COVID-19, enrolled during active disease. CDR3s include the opening cysteine and the closing phenylalanine or tryptophan. The D gene is left open where the match is weak. Where a row states a size, it is once, few, many or the class of an expanded clone; other rows omit it.

j_call: TRBJ1-2; v_call: TRBV6-5; d_call: -; clone_size: -; cdr3_aa: CASSYSRGTWGYTF; cdr3_nt: TGTGCCAGCAGTTACTCTCGCGGTACTTGGGGCTACACCTTC
j_call: TRBJ2-7; v_call: TRBV9; d_call: TRBD1; clone_size: -; cdr3_aa: CASSLTGDSYEQYF; cdr3_nt: TGTGCCAGCAGCTTGACAGGGGACTCCTACGAGCAGTACTTC
j_call: TRBJ2-3; v_call: TRBV12-3/TRBV12-4; d_call: -; clone_size: few; cdr3_aa: CASSLRNTDTQYF; cdr3_nt: TGTGCCAGCAGTTTGCGGAACACAGATACGCAGTATTTT
j_call: TRBJ2-2; v_call: TRBV3-1/TRBV3-2; d_call: -; clone_size: -; cdr3_aa: CASSTSNTGELFF; cdr3_nt: TGTGCCAGCAGCACATCAAACACCGGGGAGCTGTTTTTT
j_call: TRBJ2-1; v_call: TRBV3-1/TRBV3-2; d_call: TRBD2; clone_size: -; cdr3_aa: CASSQDLGLAGAEQFF; cdr3_nt: TGTGCCAGCAGCCAAGACCTCGGACTAGCGGGGGCCGAGCAGTTCTTC
j_call: TRBJ2-7; v_call: TRBV5-5; d_call: TRBD2; clone_size: once; cdr3_aa: CASSLAGGLEQYF; cdr3_nt: TGTGCCAGCAGCTTGGCGGGGGGGCTCGAGCAGTACTTC
j_call: TRBJ2-3; v_call: TRBV4-2; d_call: TRBD2; clone_size: -; cdr3_aa: CASRRLAGATDTQYF; cdr3_nt: TGTGCCAGCAGGCGCTTAGCGGGGGCCACAGATACGCAGTATTTT
j_call: TRBJ1-4; v_call: TRBV9; d_call: TRBD1; clone_size: -; cdr3_aa: CASIPGTGGNPTNEKLFF; cdr3_nt: TGTGCCAGCATCCCCGGGACAGGGGGTAATCCAACTAATGAAAAACTGTTTTTT
j_call: TRBJ1-1; v_call: TRBV28; d_call: TRBD1; clone_size: -; cdr3_aa: CASTPTGERNTEAFF; cdr3_nt: TGTGCCAGCACCCCGACAGGGGAGCGGAACACTGAAGCTTTCTTT
j_call: TRBJ2-5; v_call: TRBV5-8; d_call: -; clone_size: -; cdr3_aa: CASSPYRVQETQYF; cdr3_nt: TGTGCCAGCAGCCCCTACAGGGTTCAAGAGACCCAGTACTTC
j_call: TRBJ2-7; v_call: TRBV4-2; d_call: TRBD1; clone_size: -; cdr3_aa: CASSQEDETGGYEQYF; cdr3_nt: TGTGCCAGCAGCCAAGAGGATGAGACAGGGGGCTACGAGCAGTACTTC
j_call: TRBJ1-2; v_call: TRBV6-5; d_call: -; clone_size: -; cdr3_aa: CASSFQDRSYF; cdr3_nt: TGTGCCAGCAGTTTCCAAGACAGGAGCTACTTC
j_call: TRBJ2-7; v_call: TRBV18; d_call: TRBD1; clone_size: -; cdr3_aa: CASSPPSGQGRGYEQYF; cdr3_nt: TGTGCCAGCTCACCACCTTCTGGACAGGGACGGGGCTACGAGCAGTACTTC
j_call: TRBJ2-7; v_call: TRBV27; d_call: TRBD1; clone_size: few; cdr3_aa: CASSPQTGGLLYEQYF; cdr3_nt: TGTGCCAGCAGTCCTCAGACAGGGGGCTTACTCTACGAGCAGTACTTC
j_call: TRBJ2-1; v_call: TRBV28; d_call: TRBD1; clone_size: -; cdr3_aa: CASSRQGSEQFF; cdr3_nt: TGTGCCAGCAGTAGACAGGGGTCTGAGCAGTTCTTC
j_call: TRBJ2-1; v_call: TRBV5-1; d_call: TRBD2; clone_size: -; cdr3_aa: CASSPPMGGSKNEQFF; cdr3_nt: TGCGCCAGCAGCCCGCCGATGGGCGGGAGTAAGAATGAGCAGTTCTTC
j_call: TRBJ2-3; v_call: TRBV3-1/TRBV3-2; d_call: TRBD2; clone_size: -; cdr3_aa: CASSSHALAGGPGDTQYF; cdr3_nt: TGTGCCAGCAGCTCGCACGCTCTTGCGGGGGGGCCTGGAGATACGCAGTATTTT
j_call: TRBJ1-4; v_call: TRBV27; d_call: -; clone_size: -; cdr3_aa: CASSLDFGEKKLFF; cdr3_nt: TGTGCCAGCAGTTTGGATTTCGGGGAAAAAAAACTGTTTTTT
j_call: TRBJ1-6; v_call: TRBV18; d_call: -; clone_size: few; cdr3_aa: CASYSGVGSPLHF; cdr3_nt: TGTGCCAGCTACTCAGGGGTCGGGTCACCCCTCCACTTT
j_call: TRBJ1-5; v_call: TRBV4-2; d_call: -; clone_size: -; cdr3_aa: CASSQDLLGGAGNQPQHF; cdr3_nt: TGTGCCAGCAGCCAGGATTTGTTAGGGGGGGCGGGCAATCAGCCCCAGCATTTT
j_call: TRBJ2-3; v_call: TRBV24-1; d_call: TRBD1; clone_size: once; cdr3_aa: CATSDLGDRDPDTQYF; cdr3_nt: TGTGCCACCAGTGATTTGGGGGACAGGGACCCAGATACGCAGTATTTT
j_call: TRBJ1-2; v_call: TRBV27; d_call: -; clone_size: -; cdr3_aa: CASSSTPHGGYTF; cdr3_nt: TGTGCCAGCAGTTCCACCCCCCATGGCGGCTACACCTTC